This TCR beta chain came from a study of CD8+ T cells in alopecia areata (dated by TCRdb to the late 2010s). At the level of the whole study: The treated patients, all with moderate-to-severe alopecia areata, were enrolled in an open-label pilot trial of oral tofacitinib given at 5 to 10 mg twice daily. Biopsies were taken from tofacitinib-treated patients at baseline and again at 4 and 24 weeks into treatment, and several of those patients also had a later scalp biopsy. Disease severity in treated patients was measured with the SALT score, which quantifies the percentage of affected scalp surface area. To study T cell clonal expansion in alopecia areata, the researchers applied high-throughput TCRbeta sequencing to both the C3H/HeJ mouse model and human patients. RNA was extracted with the PAXgene miRNA kit for fixed scalp, the miRNeasy kit for PBMCs, and the RNeasy kit for mouse skin. Patients received tofacitinib for 6 to 18 months and were then followed off drug for 6 months to check for delayed response and recurrence. TCRbeta CDR3 regions were amplified by immunoSEQ multiplex PCR with 35 Vbeta forward and 13 Jbeta reverse primers. Scalp clonality was compared among normal scalp (n=4), patchy alopecia areata scalp (n=8), and alopecia totalis/universalis scalp (n=8). Human TCRbeta sequencing covered scalp tissue and sorted CD4+ and CD8+ peripheral blood T cells from patchy and totalis/universalis alopecia areata patients and healthy controls.

The method behind the library was the immunoSEQ multiplex PCR assay. RNA was extracted from all samples and reverse transcribed into cDNA as template for TCR sequencing. SuperScript III was used for first-strand cDNA synthesis, primed with a 2:1 mix of oligo-dT and random hexamers. Amplification bias was assessed with a synthetic immune receptor repertoire, and residual bias was removed computationally. The authors' analysis ran thus. Raw reads were preprocessed for error removal, and CDR3 was defined according to IMGT conventions as running from the conserved cysteine to phenylalanine. Clonality was computed as 1 minus the Shannon entropy, with the entropy normalized by log2 of the number of productive unique TCRs. Whether each scalp clone was CD4 or CD8 was inferred by checking scalp TCRbeta sequences against the CD4 and CD8 repertoires from sorted blood. TCRdb holds this immuneACCESS table with in-frame rearrangements only. Some clones are missing; in checked studies, unresolved V genes explain under half, and the rest has no known cause. V, J and clone size derive from that table, while D and trimming were established from the DNA sequence. This sample gives about 210,000 clones in total; 43% of them show up just once. Jointly, the top ten make up about 2.6% of the sample.

The full study reports these points: With tofacitinib, both scalp clonality and the number of expanded CD8+ clones among the top 100 scalp clones went down significantly. During tofacitinib treatment, many expanded lesional clones stuck around in both scalp and blood, and this persistence may partly explain why relapse happens after treatment is stopped. The treated cohort was small, with a single nonresponder, so links between baseline CD8+ expansion and response need larger studies. Higher clonality and more expanded CD8+ clones were observed in lesional scalp than in normal scalp, particularly in alopecia totalis/universalis, a finding suggestive of antigenic drive. Compared with mice, TCR sequences shared between patients were less clear, possibly partly because of HLA diversity across the patient population. Resident alphabeta T cells in normal human skin are also sequenced, complicating scalp TCR repertoire analysis, unlike mouse skin dominated by gammadelta T cells.

Interpreted using the paper, the treatment or condition label stands for: oral pan-JAK inhibitor, 5-10 mg twice daily. Lesional scalp punch biopsies and peripheral blood were obtained from alopecia areata patients. PBMCs were isolated by density centrifugation and stained for CD3, CD4 and CD8, after which CD4+ and CD8+ T cells were sorted on a FACSAria. The CDR3, cysteine through phenylalanine, is 13 amino acids long. This entry keeps only the CDR3 DNA: 39 bases, framed from base 1. Between the V and J ends, shortened by 4 bases and 2 bases respectively, the junction contains 6 bases. The germline V gene sets CDR1 to SNHLY and CDR2 to FYNNEI. This clone was detected ten times or more. Its antigen specificity is not known. No qualities accompany the bases; no much larger clone lies one base away.

This TCR derives from a human donor with alopecia areata. This sample comprised CD4+ T cells sorted from blood, obtained at approximately week 36, from a patient treated with tofacitinib. The chain links TRBV2 with TRBJ1-5, and possibly TRBD1, on 6 matching bases. The DNA reads TGTGCCAGCAGTGGGACAGGCAATCAGCCCCAGCATTTT. Its translation reads: CASSGTGNQPQHF. Here the CDR3 is joined to the reference TRBV2 and TRBJ1-5 genes, and the full variable domain is: EPEVTQTPSHQVTQMGQEVILRCVPISNHLYFYWYRQILGQKVEFLVSFYNNEISEKSEIFDDQFSVERPDGSNFTLKIRSTKLEDSAMYFCASSGTGNQPQHFGDGTRLSIL.